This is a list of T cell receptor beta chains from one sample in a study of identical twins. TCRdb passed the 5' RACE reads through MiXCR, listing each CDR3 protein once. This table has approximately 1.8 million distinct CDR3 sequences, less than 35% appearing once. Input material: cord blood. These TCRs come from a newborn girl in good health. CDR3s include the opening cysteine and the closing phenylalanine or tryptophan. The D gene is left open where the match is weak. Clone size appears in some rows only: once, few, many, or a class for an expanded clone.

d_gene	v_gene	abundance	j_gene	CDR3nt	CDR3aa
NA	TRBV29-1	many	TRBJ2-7	TGCAGCGTGATTGATTCTAGCGTCCGCGAGCAGTACTTC	CSVIDSSVREQYF
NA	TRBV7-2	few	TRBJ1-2	TGTGCCAGCAGCTTAACAGGGCGAGAGGGCTACACCTTC	CASSLTGREGYTF
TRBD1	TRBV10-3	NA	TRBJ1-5	TGTGCCATCGGGGACAGGTATAGCAATCAGCCCCAGCATTTT	CAIGDRYSNQPQHF
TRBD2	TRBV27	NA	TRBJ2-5	TGTGCCAGCAGTTCCAGGCCTAGCGGAAAAGAGACCCAGTACTTC	CASSSRPSGKETQYF
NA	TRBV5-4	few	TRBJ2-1	TGTGCCAGCAGCTTGACTACCGCCTACAATGAGCAGTTCTTC	CASSLTTAYNEQFF
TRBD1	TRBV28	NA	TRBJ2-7	TGTGCCACCAGTTTTGGGACAGGGGGCCCTCTTTACTCCTACGAGCAGTACTTC	CATSFGTGGPLYSYEQYF
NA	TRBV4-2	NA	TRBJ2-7	TGTGCCAGCAGCCTGTCTAGCGACTCCTACGAGCAGTACTTC	CASSLSSDSYEQYF
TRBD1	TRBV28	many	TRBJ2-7	TGTGCCAGCAGGACGACAGGGACCTACGAGCAGTACTTC	CASRTTGTYEQYF
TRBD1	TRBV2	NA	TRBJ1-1	TGTGCCAGCAGCTACGTCCCGGGACAGGGGGGGGACACTGAAGCTTTCTTT	CASSYVPGQGGDTEAFF
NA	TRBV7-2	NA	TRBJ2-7	TGTGCCAGCAGCTTAGGCCATTCCTACGGGCAGTACTTC	CASSLGHSYGQYF
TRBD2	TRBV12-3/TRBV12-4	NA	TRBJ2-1	TGTGCCAGCAGTTCGGGGACTAGACCCTACAATGAGCAGTTCTTC	CASSSGTRPYNEQFF
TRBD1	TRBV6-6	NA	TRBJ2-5	TGTGCCAGCAGAAGACAGGGGGCTAGCGGGTACCAAGAGACCCAGTACTTC	CASRRQGASGYQETQYF
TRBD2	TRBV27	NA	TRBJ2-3	TGTGCCAGCAGTTACTTTCGACTAGCGACGACAGATACGCAGTATTTT	CASSYFRLATTDTQYF
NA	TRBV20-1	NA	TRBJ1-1	TGCAGTGCTACCGACGGACAGAACACTGAAGCTTTCTTT	CSATDGQNTEAFF
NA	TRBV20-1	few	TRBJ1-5	TGCAGTGCTCAAGGGGAAAATCAGCCCCAGCATTTT	CSAQGENQPQHF
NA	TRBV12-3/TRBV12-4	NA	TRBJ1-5	TGTGCCAGCACCTCCCTTGGGGCGATAGGCGCTCAGCCCCAGCATTTT	CASTSLGAIGAQPQHF
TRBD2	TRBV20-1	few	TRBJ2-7	TGCAGTGGATGGGGGGGTGCGTACGAGCAGTACTTC	CSGWGGAYEQYF
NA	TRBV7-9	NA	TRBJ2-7	TGTGCCAGCAGCTTAGAGGCAGGAACCGAGCAGTACTTC	CASSLEAGTEQYF
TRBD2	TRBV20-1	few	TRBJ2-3	TGCAGTGCTAGAGACGGCGTGGCGGGAGGGCAAGATACGCAGTATTTT	CSARDGVAGGQDTQYF
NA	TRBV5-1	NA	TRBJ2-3	TGCGCCAGCAGCTTGGCTCTCGACACAGATACGCAGTATTTT	CASSLALDTDTQYF
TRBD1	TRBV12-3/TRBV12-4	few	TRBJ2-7	TGTGCCAGCAGACTGACAGGGGCTTCCTACGAGCAGTACTTC	CASRLTGASYEQYF
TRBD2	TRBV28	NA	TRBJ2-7	TGTGCCAGCAGTCCCCAAGGGACTAGAAAGTACTTC	CASSPQGTRKYF
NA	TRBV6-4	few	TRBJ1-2	TGTGCCAGCAGATCGGACCGAGAGCTGGATGGCTACACCTTC	CASRSDRELDGYTF
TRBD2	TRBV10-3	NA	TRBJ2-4	TGTGCCATCAGTGAGTCAACCTTAGCGGGACACAATGAGCAGTACTTC	CAISESTLAGHNEQYF
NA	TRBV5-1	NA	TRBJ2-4	TGCGCCAGCAGCAAGGGACCATCGACAACCGCAGGCAGCATTCAGTACTTC	CASSKGPSTTAGSIQYF
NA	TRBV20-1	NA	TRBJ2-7	TGCAGTGCTCCTCGGGACCTACCTCGCGAGCAGTACTTC	CSAPRDLPREQYF
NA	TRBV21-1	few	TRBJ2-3	TGTGCCAGCAGCAAAGACAAAGGGGAGGTCACAGATACGCAGTATTTT	CASSKDKGEVTDTQYF
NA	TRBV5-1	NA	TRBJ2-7	TGCGCCAGCAGCTCCGTAAATTCCTACGAGCAGTACTTC	CASSSVNSYEQYF
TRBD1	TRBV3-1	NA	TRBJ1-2	TGTGCCAGCAGCGACCCGGACAGGACCTATGGCTACACCTTC	CASSDPDRTYGYTF
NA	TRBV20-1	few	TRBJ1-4	TGCAGTGCTAGAGCTGGGAGGGCTAATGAAAAACTGTTTTTT	CSARAGRANEKLFF
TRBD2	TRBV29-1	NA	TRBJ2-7	TGCAGCGTTGAAGATCGGCGGCTAGCGGGACGATCCTACGAGCAGTACTTC	CSVEDRRLAGRSYEQYF
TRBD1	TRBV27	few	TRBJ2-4	TGTGCCAGCAGTTTCCGCAGGGGGAAAAACATTCAGTACTTC	CASSFRRGKNIQYF
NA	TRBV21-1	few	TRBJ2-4	TGTGCCAGCAGCAAAGACAGACTAGCGGGAAGGGCCAAAAACATTCAGTACTTC	CASSKDRLAGRAKNIQYF
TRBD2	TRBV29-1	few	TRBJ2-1	TGCAGCGTTGGATTAGGGAGGGGCAATGAGCAGTTCTTC	CSVGLGRGNEQFF
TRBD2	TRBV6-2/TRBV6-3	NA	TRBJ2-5	TGTGCCAGCAGTTCGGGCAGGGGGCTAACTAGCGGGAGAGAGACCCAGTACTTC	CASSSGRGLTSGRETQYF
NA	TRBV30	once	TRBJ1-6	TGTGCCTGGACTCCCCTCAGGGGACGGAATTCACCCCTCCACTTT	CAWTPLRGRNSPLHF
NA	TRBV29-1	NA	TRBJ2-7	TGCAGCGTTGAAGGCGTTACGTCCTTCTACAATGAGCAGTACTTC	CSVEGVTSFYNEQYF
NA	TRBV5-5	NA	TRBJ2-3	TGTGCCAGCATACTGGACGGATTCCCAGATACGCAGTATTTT	CASILDGFPDTQYF
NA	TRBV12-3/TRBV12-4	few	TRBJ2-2	TGTGCCAGCAGTTTGGGGGGCGGAGACACCGGGGAGCTGTTTTTT	CASSLGGGDTGELFF
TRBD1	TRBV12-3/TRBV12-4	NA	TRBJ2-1	TGTGCCAGCAGCCCCTCGGTTGAACAGGGGGCGGCCAATGAGCAGTTCTTC	CASSPSVEQGAANEQFF
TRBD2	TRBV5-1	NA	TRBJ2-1	TGCGCCAGCAGCTTAATAGGTAGCGGGGGGGCCCCATATGAACACAATGAGCAGTTCTTC	CASSLIGSGGAPYEHNEQFF
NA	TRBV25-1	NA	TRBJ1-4	TGTGCCAGCAGTGAGTCCCGGACGGCAACTAATGAAAAACTGTTTTTT	CASSESRTATNEKLFF
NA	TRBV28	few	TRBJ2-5	TGTGCCAGCAGCTCGAGAGTGGGAGAGACCCAGTACTTC	CASSSRVGETQYF
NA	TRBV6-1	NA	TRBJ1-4	TGTGCCAGCAACCCGAGCCGGATCCCAAATGAAAAACTGTTTTTT	CASNPSRIPNEKLFF
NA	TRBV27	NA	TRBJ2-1	TGTGCCAGCAGGGCGGGCAGCGTTTACAATGAGCAGTTCTTC	CASRAGSVYNEQFF
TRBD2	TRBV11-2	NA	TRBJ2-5	TGTGCCAGCAGCCTACTAGCGGGAGTCCTTTTTGGGGAGACCCAGTACTTC	CASSLLAGVLFGETQYF
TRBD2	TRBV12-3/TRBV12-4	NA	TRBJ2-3	TGTGCCAGCCGTATATGGACTAGTTTCACAGATACGCAGTATTTT	CASRIWTSFTDTQYF
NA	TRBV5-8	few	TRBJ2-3	TGTGCCAGCAGCTTGGGTACAGGTACTAGCACAGATACGCAGTATTTT	CASSLGTGTSTDTQYF
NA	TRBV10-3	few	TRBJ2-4	TGTGCCATCAGTGTATTAGCCAAAAACATTCAGTACTTC	CAISVLAKNIQYF
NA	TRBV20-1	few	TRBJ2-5	TGCAGTGCTAGAAATCGGCGAGTGGCGGTGGTGACCCAGTACTTC	CSARNRRVAVVTQYF
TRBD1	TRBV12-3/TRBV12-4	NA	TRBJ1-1	TGTGCCAGCAGTCAAGAAAGGGGGCGCGGAGCTTTCTTT	CASSQERGRGAFF
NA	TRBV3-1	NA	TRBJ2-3	TGTGCCAGCAGCCAAGGTCCGGGAAGGAGTACGCAGTATTTT	CASSQGPGRSTQYF
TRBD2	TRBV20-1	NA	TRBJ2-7	TGCAGTGCTAGAACTAGCGGACATTACAATGAGCAGTACTTC	CSARTSGHYNEQYF
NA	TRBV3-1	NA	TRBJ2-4	TGTGCCAGCAGCCACGACGCTCTAGCCAAAAACATTCAGTACTTC	CASSHDALAKNIQYF
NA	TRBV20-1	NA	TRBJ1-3	TGCAGTGCTAGAGGACCGGGCTCTGGAAACACCATATATTTT	CSARGPGSGNTIYF
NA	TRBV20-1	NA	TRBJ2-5	TGCAGTGCTAGAGTGTCTAGCATCCAAGAGACCCAGTACTTC	CSARVSSIQETQYF
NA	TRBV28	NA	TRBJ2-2	TGTGCCAGCAGTAAATCAGGGGCGAACACCGGGGAGCTGTTTTTT	CASSKSGANTGELFF
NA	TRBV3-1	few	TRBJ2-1	TGTGCCAGCAGCCCCCGGGACTTCCGTTACAATGAGCAGTTCTTC	CASSPRDFRYNEQFF